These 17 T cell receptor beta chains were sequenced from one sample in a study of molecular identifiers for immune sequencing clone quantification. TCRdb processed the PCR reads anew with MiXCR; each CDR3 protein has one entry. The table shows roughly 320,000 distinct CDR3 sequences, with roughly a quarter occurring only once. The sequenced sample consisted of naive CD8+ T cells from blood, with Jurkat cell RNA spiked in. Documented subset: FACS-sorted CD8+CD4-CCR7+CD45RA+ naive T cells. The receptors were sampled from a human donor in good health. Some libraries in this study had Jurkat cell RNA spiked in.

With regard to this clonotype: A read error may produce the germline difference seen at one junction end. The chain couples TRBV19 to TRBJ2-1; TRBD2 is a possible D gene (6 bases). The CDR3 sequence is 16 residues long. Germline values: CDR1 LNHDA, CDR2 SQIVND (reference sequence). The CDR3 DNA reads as TGTGCCAGTAGTCCCGACCCTCCGGGACTGAAGAATGGGCAGTTCTTC. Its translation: CASSPDPPGLKNGQFF.

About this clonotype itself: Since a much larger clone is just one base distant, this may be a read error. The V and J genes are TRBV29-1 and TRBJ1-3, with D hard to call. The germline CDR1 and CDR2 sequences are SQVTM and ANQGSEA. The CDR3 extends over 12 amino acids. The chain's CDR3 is CSIEVARGPIYF. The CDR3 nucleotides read TGCAGCATTGAAGTAGCCCGAGGTCCCATATATTTT.

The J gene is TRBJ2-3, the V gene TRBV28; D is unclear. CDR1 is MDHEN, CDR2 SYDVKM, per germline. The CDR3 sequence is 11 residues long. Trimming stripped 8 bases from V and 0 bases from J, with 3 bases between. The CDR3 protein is CASHSTDTQYF. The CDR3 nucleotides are TGTGCCAGCCATAGCACAGATACGCAGTATTTT.

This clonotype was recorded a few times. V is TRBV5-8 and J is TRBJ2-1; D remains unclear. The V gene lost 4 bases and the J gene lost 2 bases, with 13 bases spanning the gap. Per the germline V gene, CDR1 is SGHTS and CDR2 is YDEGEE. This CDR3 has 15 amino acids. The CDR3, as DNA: TGTGCCAGCAGCCCGGGTGTCCCGGCCTACAATGAGCAGTTCTTC. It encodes CASSPGVPAYNEQFF. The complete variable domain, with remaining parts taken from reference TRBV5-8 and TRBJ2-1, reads EAGVTQSPTHLIKTRGQQATLRCSPISGHTSVYWYQQALGLGLQFLLWYDEGEERNRGNFPPRFSGRQFPNYSSELNVNALELEDSALYLCASSPGVPAYNEQFFGPGTRLTVL.

This CDR3 is CASSPGTANYGYTF. CDR3 sequence (DNA): TGTGCCAGCAGTCCAGGGACAGCTAACTATGGCTACACCTTC. This chain connects TRBV6-5 to TRBJ1-2; 7 bases align to TRBD1. This CDR3 has 14 amino acids. Germline V gene sequence: CDR1 MNHEY, CDR2 SVGAGI. J gave up 0 bases and V 5 bases, and 3 bases lay outside the gene matches.

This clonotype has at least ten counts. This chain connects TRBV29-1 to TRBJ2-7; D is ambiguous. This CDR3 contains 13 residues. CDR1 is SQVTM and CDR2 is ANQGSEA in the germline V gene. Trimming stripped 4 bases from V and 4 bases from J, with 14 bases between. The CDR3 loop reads CSVAAGTVYEQYF. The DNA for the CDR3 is TGCAGCGTTGCAGCCGGTACGGTTTACGAGCAGTACTTC.

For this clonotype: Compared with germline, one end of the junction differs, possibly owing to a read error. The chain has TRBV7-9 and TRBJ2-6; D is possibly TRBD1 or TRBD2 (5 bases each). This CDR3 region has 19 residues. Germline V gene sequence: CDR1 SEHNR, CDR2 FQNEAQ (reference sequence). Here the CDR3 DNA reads TGTGCCTGCAGCTTAAAGTTTAGGGGAGTTGACTCTGGGGCCAACGTCCTGACTTTC. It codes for CACSLKFRGVDSGANVLTF.

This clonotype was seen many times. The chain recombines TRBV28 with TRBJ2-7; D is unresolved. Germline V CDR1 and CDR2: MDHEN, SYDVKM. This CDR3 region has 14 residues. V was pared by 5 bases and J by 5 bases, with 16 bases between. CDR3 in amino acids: CASSRDDWLNEQYF. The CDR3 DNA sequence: TGTGCCAGCAGTCGAGATGACTGGCTCAACGAGCAGTACTTC.

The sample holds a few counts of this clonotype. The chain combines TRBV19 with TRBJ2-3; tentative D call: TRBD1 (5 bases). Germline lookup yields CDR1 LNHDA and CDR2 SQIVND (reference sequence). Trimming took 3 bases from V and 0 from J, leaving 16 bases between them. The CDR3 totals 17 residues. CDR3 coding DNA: TGTGCCAGTAGTATTTCGTGGGGCTTGACTAGCACAGATACGCAGTATTTT. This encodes CASSISWGLTSTDTQYF.

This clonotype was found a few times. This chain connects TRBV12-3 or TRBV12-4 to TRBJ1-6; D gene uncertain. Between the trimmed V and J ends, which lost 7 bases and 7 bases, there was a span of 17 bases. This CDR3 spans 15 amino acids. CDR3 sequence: CASTPLGWVNSPLHF. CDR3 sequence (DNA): TGTGCCAGCACACCGCTAGGATGGGTCAATTCACCCCTCCACTTT.

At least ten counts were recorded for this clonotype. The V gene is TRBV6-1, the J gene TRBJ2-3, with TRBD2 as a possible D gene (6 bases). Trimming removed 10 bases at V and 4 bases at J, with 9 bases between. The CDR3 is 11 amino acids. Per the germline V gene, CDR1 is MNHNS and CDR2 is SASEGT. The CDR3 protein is CAIGSADTQYF. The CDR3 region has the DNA TGTGCCATCGGGAGCGCAGATACGCAGTATTTT.

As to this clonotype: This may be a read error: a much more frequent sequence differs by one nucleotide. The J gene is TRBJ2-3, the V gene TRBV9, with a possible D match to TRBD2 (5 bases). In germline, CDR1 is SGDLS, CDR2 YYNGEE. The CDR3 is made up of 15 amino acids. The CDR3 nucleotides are TGTGCCTGCAGCGTAGTCCGGGAAGAAACAGATACGCAGTATTTT. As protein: CACSVVREETDTQYF.

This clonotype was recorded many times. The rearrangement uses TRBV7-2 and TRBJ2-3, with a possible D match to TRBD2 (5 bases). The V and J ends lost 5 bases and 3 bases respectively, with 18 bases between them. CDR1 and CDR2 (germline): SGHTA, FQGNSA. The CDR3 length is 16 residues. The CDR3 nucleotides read TGTGCCAGCAGCGCAAATGTGCGGGCTTCAACAGATACGCAGTATTTT. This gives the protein CASSANVRASTDTQYF. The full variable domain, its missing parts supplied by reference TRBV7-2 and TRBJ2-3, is GAGVSQSPSNKVTEKGKDVELRCDPISGHTALYWYRQSLGQGLEFLIYFQGNSAPDKSGLPSDRFSAERTGGSVSTLTIQRTQQEDSAVYLCASSANVRASTDTQYFGPGTRLTVL.

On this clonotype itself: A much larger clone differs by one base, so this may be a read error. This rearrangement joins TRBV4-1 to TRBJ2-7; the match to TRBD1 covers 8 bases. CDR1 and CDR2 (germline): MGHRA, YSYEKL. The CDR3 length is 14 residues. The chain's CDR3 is CARSQDEQGDEQYF. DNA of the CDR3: TGCGCCCGCAGCCAAGACGAACAGGGGGACGAGCAGTACTTC.

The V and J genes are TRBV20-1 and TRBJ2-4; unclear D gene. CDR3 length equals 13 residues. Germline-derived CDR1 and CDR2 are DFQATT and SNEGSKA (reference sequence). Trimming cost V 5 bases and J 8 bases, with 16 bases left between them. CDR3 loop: CSAYEQLQYIQYF. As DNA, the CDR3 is TGCAGTGCTTATGAACAGTTGCAATACATTCAGTACTTC.

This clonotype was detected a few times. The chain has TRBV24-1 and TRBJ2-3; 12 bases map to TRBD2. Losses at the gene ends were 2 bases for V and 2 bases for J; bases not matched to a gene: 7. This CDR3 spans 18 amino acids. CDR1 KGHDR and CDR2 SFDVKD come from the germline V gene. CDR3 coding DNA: TGTGCCACCAGTGATTCCCCGACTAGCGGGGGACACACAGATACGCAGTATTTT. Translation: CATSDSPTSGGHTDTQYF.

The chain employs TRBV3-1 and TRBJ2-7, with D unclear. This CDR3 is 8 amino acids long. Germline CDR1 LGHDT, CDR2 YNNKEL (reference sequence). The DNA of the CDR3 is TGTTCACCCTGCGAGCAGTACTTC. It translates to CSPCEQYF.